This TCR beta chain originates from a study of PD-1 blockade in classical Hodgkin lymphoma. Study-wide points: Possibly reflecting disease activity or prior therapy, repertoire differences have causes that remain undefined. Baseline diversity in complete responders resembled that of newly diagnosed patients. Patients who began taking nivolumab under 1 year after ASCT were left out.

CDR1 is SQVTM, CDR2 ANQGSEA, per germline. Trimming stripped 3 bases from V and 12 bases from J, with 21 bases between. The CDR3 loop spans 14 amino acids. Regarding this clone: The antigen remains undetermined.

Specified time point: cycle 4 day 1 (C4D1), after more than five weeks of nivolumab. Every single patient, without exception, relapsed after autologous stem cell transplantation, and brentuximab vedotin exposure varied. Magnetic depletion of unwanted cells isolated CD4+ T cells from thawed PBMCs. Best responses included complete response and partial response; otherwise, the best response was progressive disease. Profiled with immunoSEQ multiplex PCR; TCRdb holds only in-frame clones, not every one. The profile covers fewer than 15,000 clones, with roughly four fifths appearing a single time and roughly 0.93% taken by the ten largest.

The rearrangement joins TRBV29-1 to TRBJ2-1, with D possibly being TRBD1 (6 bases). This specimen consisted of CD4+ T cells from blood, obtained before the fourth cycle of nivolumab. The source is a human donor with classical Hodgkin lymphoma. This CDR3 reads CSVEGRATSRGQFF. The CDR3 DNA reads TGCAGCGTTGAGGGCAGGGCCACTTCCAGGGGGCAGTTCTTC.